The next 17 T cell receptor beta chains were all read from a single sample in a study of beta chain features in type 1 diabetes (dated by TCRdb to 2016 to 2019). On the study overall, not on this receptor specifically: In all four CD4+ subsets, TCRB CDR3 length was moderately but significantly shorter in type 1 diabetes patients.

Libraries were prepared through the immunoSEQ multiplex PCR assay. The entire amount of isolated RNA was reverse transcribed using the High Capacity cDNA Reverse Transcription Kit, so the sequenced TCRB transcripts were expressed ones. The clones in this table, taken by TCRdb from immuneACCESS, are in-frame only. Not every clone is retained; where verified, under half of the shortfall comes from an unresolved V gene, and the cause of the rest is unknown. This sample has around 240,000 clones in its table, and under 20% of those were observed once. Jointly, the top ten make up about 0.078% of the sample. These receptors have no identified antigens. The sequenced material came from naive CD4+ T cells from blood. In light of the paper, this sample's cell subset or site label describes: true naive CD4+ T cells. These receptors all come from a man aged 25 to 40 with type 1 diabetes.

V is TRBV25-1 and J is TRBJ2-3, with D uncertain. Trimming shortened V by 3 bases and J by 2 bases, and 9 bases separated the two germline ends. CDR3 length equals 14 residues. Germline-derived CDR1 and CDR2 are MGHDK and SYGVNS. CDR3: CASSDRTHTDTQYF. CDR3 DNA sequence: TGTGCCAGCAGTGACAGGACCCACACAGATACGCAGTATTTT. The full variable domain, rest sourced from reference TRBV25-1 and TRBJ2-3, is EADIYQTPRYLVIGTGKKITLECSQTMGHDKMYWYQQDPGMELHLIHYSYGVNSTEKGDLSSESTVSRIRTEHFPLTLESARPSHTSQYLCASSDRTHTDTQYFGPGTRLTVL.

This clone was seen a handful of times. This chain links TRBV9 with TRBJ2-1; 9 bases are a match to TRBD2. The V segment lost 3 bases and the J segment 5 bases; nucleotides outside the gene matches: 3. CDR1 SGDLS and CDR2 YYNGEE come from the germline V gene. The CDR3 runs 14 residues. CDR3 nucleotide sequence: TGTGCCAGCAGCGCGACTAGCGGACACAATGAGCAGTTCTTC. This encodes CASSATSGHNEQFF. Full variable domain (rest looked up from reference TRBV9 and TRBJ2-1): DSGVTQTPKHLITATGQRVTLRCSPRSGDLSVYWYQQSLDQGLQFLIQYYNGEERAKGNILERFSAQQFPDLHSELNLSSLELGDSALYFCASSATSGHNEQFFGPGTRLTVL.

The J gene is TRBJ2-1, the V gene TRBV5-1; D not certain. The CDR3 consists of 13 residues. CDR1 and CDR2 from the germline V gene are SGHRS and YFSETQ. V lost 4 bases and J 8 bases, leaving 13 bases between the germline ends. The chain's CDR3 is CASSVSGSDEQFF. CDR3 sequence (DNA): TGCGCCAGCAGCGTGAGTGGGTCCGATGAGCAGTTCTTC.

V and J are TRBV29-1 and TRBJ2-4, with 8 bases aligning to TRBD1. CDR3 length: 16 residues. From germline, CDR1 is SQVTM and CDR2 ANQGSEA. CDR3 amino acids: CSYQGQDGRYSNIQYF. CDR3 DNA sequence: TGCAGTTACCAGGGACAGGATGGGCGTTACTCAAACATTCAGTACTTC. Supplemented by reference TRBV29-1 and TRBJ2-4, the full variable domain reads SAVISQKPSRDICQRGTSLTIQCQVDSQVTMMFWYRQQPGQSLTLIATANQGSEATYESGFVIDKFPISRPNLTFSTLTVSNMSPEDSSIYLCSYQGQDGRYSNIQYFGAGTRLSVL.

The chain couples TRBV7-2 to TRBJ2-2; no firm D call. Deletions cut 5 bases from V and 6 bases from J, with 10 bases between. Per the germline V gene, CDR1 is SGHTA and CDR2 is FQGNSA. This CDR3 contains 13 residues. This chain's CDR3 is CASSRIVPGELFF. As DNA, the CDR3 is TGTGCCAGCAGCCGAATTGTCCCCGGGGAGCTGTTTTTT.

This chain joins TRBV14 and TRBJ2-5; weak D call: TRBD2 (5 bases). CDR3 size: 14 residues. Germline CDR1 reads SGHDN; CDR2 reads FVKESK. V shed 4 bases and J shed 5 bases, with 14 bases lying between them. This CDR3 is CASSLALGLETQYF. The CDR3 DNA sequence: TGTGCCAGCAGCCTAGCACTAGGGTTGGAGACCCAGTACTTC.

There are a few counts of this clone. This chain connects TRBV5-4 to TRBJ2-1; 7 nucleotides match TRBD2. Germline V gene lookup returns CDR1 SGHNT and CDR2 YYREEE (reference sequence). This CDR3 comprises 14 residues. The ends lost 0 bases at V and 7 bases at J; junction bases unmatched: 4. This CDR3 is CASSLDASGNEQFF. The DNA for the CDR3 is TGTGCCAGCAGCTTGGATGCTAGCGGTAATGAGCAGTTCTTC.

This clone has only a few counts. The chain employs TRBV7-9 and TRBJ1-5; 10 positions agree with TRBD1. With V trimmed by 4 bases and J by 8 bases, 8 bases remained unmatched. Germline V lookup: CDR1 SEHNR, CDR2 FQNEAQ (reference sequence). The CDR3 length is 15 residues. The CDR3 DNA is TGTGCCAGCAGCTGGACCGGGACAGGGGTAGAGCCCCAGCATTTT. Amino acid sequence: CASSWTGTGVEPQHF.

This sequence joins TRBV15 and TRBJ2-2, with TRBD1 identical over 7 bases. CDR3 size: 17 residues. The V segment lost 3 bases and the J segment 3 bases; nucleotides outside the gene matches: 10. Germline CDR1 reads LNHNV; CDR2 reads YYDKDF (reference sequence). CDR3 region: CATSRGPGQTDTGELFF. As DNA, the CDR3 is TGTGCCACCAGCAGGGGGCCGGGACAGACGGACACCGGGGAGCTGTTTTTT.

There are a few counts of this clone. The chain is built from TRBV15 and TRBJ1-1; tentatively, D is TRBD1 (6 bases). Germline V gene sequence: CDR1 LNHNV, CDR2 YYDKDF (reference sequence). V lost 0 bases, J lost 0 bases, and 11 bases lay in between. This CDR3 spans 16 amino acids. The CDR3 here is CATSRDPGHLNTEAFF. The CDR3 DNA reads TGTGCCACCAGCAGAGATCCGGGACATTTGAACACTGAAGCTTTCTTT.

The V and J genes are TRBV7-6 and TRBJ2-1; the D is unclear. Germline CDR1 is SGHVS and CDR2 is FNYEAQ. V was pared by 2 bases and J by 9 bases, with 11 bases between. The CDR3 runs 13 residues. CDR3 protein: CASSLNSFREQFF. CDR3 nucleotides: TGTGCCAGCAGCTTAAACTCCTTCCGTGAGCAGTTCTTC. Filled out from reference TRBV7-6 and TRBJ2-1, the complete variable domain reads GAGVSQSPRYKVTKRGQDVALRCDPISGHVSLYWYRQALGQGPEFLTYFNYEAQQDKSGLPNDRFSAERPEGSISTLTIQRTEQRDSAMYRCASSLNSFREQFFGPGTRLTVL.

This clone was seen only a few times. The CDR3 loop reads CSVTSGRAGAQETQYF. The DNA of the CDR3 is TGCAGCGTCACTAGCGGGAGGGCCGGGGCACAAGAGACCCAGTACTTC. The chain couples TRBV29-1 to TRBJ2-5; TRBD2 matches at 13 bases. In germline, CDR1 is SQVTM, CDR2 ANQGSEA. This CDR3 spans 16 amino acids. V lost 6 bases to trimming and J lost 2 bases; unmatched junction nucleotides: 9.

The chain has TRBV7-8 and TRBJ2-5, with D possibly called TRBD1 or TRBD2 (5 bases each). The V end lost 1 base, the J end lost 4 bases, and 13 bases lay between the germline ends. The CDR3 covers 15 residues. Germline V CDR1 and CDR2: SGHVS, FQNEAQ. The CDR3 here is CASSLVGRDLETQYF. CDR3 DNA sequence: TGTGCCAGCAGCTTAGTGGGCCGGGACCTAGAGACCCAGTACTTC.

This clone was seen only a few times. The genes are TRBV5-1 and TRBJ1-1; D perhaps matches TRBD1 (5 bases). The V gene lost 4 bases and the J gene lost 4 bases, with 14 bases spanning the gap. The CDR3 runs 14 residues. Germline V gene lookup returns CDR1 SGHRS and CDR2 YFSETQ. This CDR3 is CASSIGHGGTEAFF. In nucleotides, the CDR3 is TGCGCCAGCAGCATCGGACATGGTGGCACTGAAGCTTTCTTT. The full variable domain, in which reference TRBV5-1 and TRBJ1-1 provide the parts outside the CDR3, is KAGVTQTPRYLIKTRGQQVTLSCSPISGHRSVSWYQQTPGQGLQFLFEYFSETQRNKGNFPGRFSGRQFSNSRSEMNVSTLELGDSALYLCASSIGHGGTEAFFGQGTRLTVV.

This clone has a handful of counts. The CDR3 DNA reads as TGTGCCAGCAGCGTAGGTACAGGGCCCTACGAGCAGTACTTC. This gives the protein CASSVGTGPYEQYF. The rearrangement links TRBV9 to TRBJ2-7, with D possibly TRBD1 on 6 matching bases. The CDR3 sequence is 14 residues long. The germline V and J ends were trimmed by 0 bases and 2 bases, with 9 bases remaining between them. Germline-derived CDR1 and CDR2 are SGDLS and YYNGEE.

V is TRBV5-1 and J is TRBJ1-4, with D maybe TRBD1 (6 bases). The CDR3 consists of 17 residues. V lost 2 bases to trimming and J lost 0 bases, with 14 bases between them. Germline V gives CDR1 SGHRS, CDR2 YFSETQ. CDR3 protein: CASSFRTASATNEKLFF. The CDR3 bases are TGCGCCAGCAGCTTCCGGACAGCCTCTGCAACTAATGAAAAACTGTTTTTT.

CDR3 residues: CASSRPQSSSYEQYF. CDR3 DNA sequence: TGTGCCAGCAGTCGACCACAGTCTTCCTCCTACGAGCAGTACTTC. The J gene is TRBJ2-7, the V gene TRBV2; no reliable D call. Trimming shortened V by 5 bases and J by 0 bases, and 14 bases separated the two germline ends. The length of the CDR3 is 15 residues. Germline V lookup: CDR1 SNHLY, CDR2 FYNNEI.